The TCR beta chain described here comes from a study of breast tumors, draining lymph nodes, adjacent tissues. Overall study findings and caveats: That most tumor T cells come from lymph nodes remained unproven. Findings are consistent with lymph node origin and intratumoral expansion of most tumor T cells. Compared with lymph nodes, tumors were less diverse; compared with nontumor tissue, more. Luminal-like breast cancer showed significantly higher tumor–nontumor repertoire similarity than basal-like.

Only a few counts were recorded for this clonotype. Its antigen remains unknown. In TCRdb, the multiplex PCR reads were re-called with MiXCR into one record per CDR3 protein. The table includes around 25,000 distinct CDR3 sequences, less than 25% detected once. The sequence was obtained from a female donor with breast cancer. Some clones in this sample may be carry-over from other donors' samples. The specimen sequenced was breast tumor tissue.

The CDR3 region is CSASLGNTEAFF. The CDR3 region has the DNA TGCAGTGCTAGTCTGGGGAACACTGAAGCTTTCTTT. The rearrangement uses TRBV20-1 and TRBJ1-1, with D hard to call. V lost 3 bases to trimming and J lost 1 base, with 6 bases between them. Germline V gives CDR1 DFQATT, CDR2 SNEGSKA (reference sequence). The CDR3 length is 12 residues.